One sample yielded the 6 T cell receptor beta chains listed below, sequenced in a study of human T cells and chemical hapten exposure. Via MiXCR, TCRdb re-called the RACE reads, giving one row per CDR3 protein. This sample has 39,000 or so distinct CDR3 sequences, with 4% found just once. Time point: patch test 1, 2 weeks after DPC sensitization. The treatment denotes: therapeutic diphenylcyclopropenone sensitization with weekly scalp DPC. It was unfractionated whole blood from which total RNA was extracted. The source was whole blood, collected in connection with sensitization to the hapten diphenylcyclopropenone (DPC). Source of these receptors: a man in his fifties with alopecia areata. Some clones in this sample may be carry-over from other donors' samples.

There are many counts of this clonotype. The V and J genes are TRBV7-8 and TRBJ2-6; D may be TRBD1 (5 bases). Germline CDR1 and CDR2: SGHVS and FQNEAQ. The CDR3 is made up of 15 amino acids. V was trimmed by 3 bases and J by 0 bases, leaving 6 bases between them. The CDR3, as DNA: TGTGCCAGCAGCTTCAGGGTCTCTGGGGCCAACGTCCTGACTTTC. This translates into CASSFRVSGANVLTF.

There are many counts of this clonotype. The chain joins TRBV3-1 to TRBJ2-3, with unresolved D. CDR1 and CDR2 (germline): LGHDT, YNNKEL (reference sequence). The CDR3 consists of 12 residues. Trimming removed 0 bases from V and 3 bases from J, with 1 base in between. Written as DNA, the CDR3 is TGTGCCAGCAGCCAAGATACAGATACGCAGTATTTT. Its translation is CASSQDTDTQYF.

This clonotype was detected ten times or more. The CDR3 loop is CASSQEGGQPQHF. CDR3 nucleotide sequence: TGTGCCAGCAGCCAAGAGGGGGGTCAGCCCCAGCATTTT. The genes are TRBV3-1 and TRBJ1-5; D possibly corresponds to TRBD1 (5 bases). Trimming took 0 bases from V and 6 from J, leaving 6 bases between them. CDR1 is LGHDT and CDR2 is YNNKEL in the germline V gene (reference sequence). The CDR3 spans 13 residues.

This clonotype came up many times. The V gene is TRBV10-1, the J gene TRBJ2-1; 10 nucleotides match TRBD2. The junction had 7 bases not matched to a gene; V was cut back by 3 bases and J by 5 bases. The CDR3 has 16 residues. Looked up from germline, CDR1 is WNHNN and CDR2 is SYGVQD (reference sequence). The CDR3 DNA reads TGCGCCAGCAGTGAACACGGACTAGCGGCCAACAATGAGCAGTTCTTC. Its translation is CASSEHGLAANNEQFF.

This clonotype has at least ten counts. CDR3 protein: CATGLAETGELFF. For the CDR3, the DNA is TGTGCCACGGGACTAGCGGAGACCGGGGAGCTGTTTTTT. The rearrangement links TRBV10-3 to TRBJ2-2, with 11 bases identical to TRBD2. Germline V gene sequence: CDR1 ENHRY, CDR2 SYGVKD. This CDR3 region has 13 residues. Germline trimming cut 10 bases from V and 5 bases from J; bases unmatched to any gene: 3.

This clonotype came up many times. This chain uses TRBV7-2 with TRBJ2-3; possibly TRBD2 for D (6 bases). This CDR3 spans 15 amino acids. The germline V and J ends were trimmed by 5 bases and 0 bases, with 12 bases remaining between them. In germline, CDR1 is SGHTA, CDR2 FQGNSA. The CDR3 nucleotides read TGTGCCAGCAGCCCCCGACTAGGGAGCACAGATACGCAGTATTTT. Amino acids: CASSPRLGSTDTQYF.